The clone carrying this T cell receptor (beta chain) has ten or more counts. As CD8+CD4-CCR7+CD45RA+ cells, naive CD8 T cells were sorted. The data were obtained in a study of molecular identifiers for immune sequencing clone quantification. TCRdb passed the PCR reads through MiXCR, listing each CDR3 protein once. The sample lists about half a million distinct CDR3 sequences; 20% to 25% were seen once. The V end lost 2 bases, the J end lost 6 bases, and 4 bases lay between the germline ends. From germline, CDR1 is MNHEY and CDR2 SVGEGT. This CDR3 region has 11 residues. This sequence was found in a human donor in good health. Some libraries in this study had Jurkat cell RNA spiked in. The rearrangement joins TRBV6-2 or TRBV6-3 to TRBJ1-1; D call uncertain. The sequencing sample was made of naive CD8+ T cells from blood, with Jurkat cell RNA spiked in. Stated subset: FACS-sorted CD8+CD4-CCR7+CD45RA+ naive T cells. CDR3 nucleotide sequence: TGTGCCAGCAGTTACGGTCCTGAAGCTTTCTTT. Residues: CASSYGPEAFF.